This T cell receptor (beta chain) was sequenced for a study of T cells in localized non-small cell lung cancer. The CDR3 sequence is 15 residues long. Deletions cut 10 bases from V and 5 bases from J, with 18 bases between. CDR1 MDHEN and CDR2 SYDVKM come from the germline V gene. Concerning this clone: Its antigen is still unknown.

This table comes from immunoSEQ multiplex PCR, and its TCRdb copy is limited to in-frame clones, with some not included. This sample has 30,000 or so clones, with 80% to 90% found just once. Broader study findings: Longer survival (overall) was linked to higher T cell density in blood.

Specimen: peripheral blood, collected before any cancer treatment. The sequence was obtained from a male donor aged 60 or over with stage I lung adenocarcinoma. The chain carries TRBV28 and TRBJ1-6, with a possible D match to TRBD1 (6 bases). In DNA, the CDR3 is TGTGCCACCTCCCTGGGGGGGACAAATAATTCACCCCTCCACTTT. This translates into CATSLGGTNNSPLHF.